The 6 T cell receptor beta chains in this list originate from one sample, sequenced in a study of Graves' ophthalmopathy and Graves' hyperthyroidism. RNA transcripts yielded amplified TCR beta CDR3 regions. The workflow started with a first-round RT-PCR run with HTBI primers and then moved on to a second-round multiplex PCR. MiXCR, applied by TCRdb to the multiplex PCR reads, yields one record per CDR3 protein. Of 300,000 to 450,000 distinct CDR3 sequences in the sample, about 17% were seen once. Sequencing was carried out using peripheral blood. The receptors come from an adult woman with stable Graves' hyperthyroidism.

Ten or more counts support this clonotype. The chain employs TRBV28 and TRBJ1-1, with D possibly being TRBD1 (5 bases). Germline V gives CDR1 MDHEN, CDR2 SYDVKM. The V end lost 4 bases, the J end lost 5 bases, and 17 bases lay between the germline ends. The length of the CDR3 is 15 residues. CDR3 amino acids: CASSSRQRRATEAFF. DNA of the CDR3: TGTGCCAGCAGTTCCCGACAGAGGCGGGCGACTGAAGCTTTCTTT.

This clonotype was recorded at least ten times. The J gene is TRBJ2-7, the V gene TRBV7-8, with D perhaps matching TRBD1 (6 bases). The germline V gene encodes CDR1 SGHVS and CDR2 FQNEAQ. The CDR3 contains 16 residues. The ends were cut back, 4 bases at V and 0 bases at J, with 16 bases in the middle. The CDR3 loop reads CASSSPTSGASYEQYF. CDR3 nucleotides: TGTGCCAGCAGCTCCCCTACCTCAGGGGCCTCCTACGAGCAGTACTTC.

In its sample, this clonotype was seen many times. The chain is built from TRBV29-1 and TRBJ1-2; no reliable D call. The germline CDR1 and CDR2 sequences are SQVTM and ANQGSEA. V shed 6 bases and J shed 12 bases, with 17 bases lying between them. This CDR3 comprises 11 residues. The DNA of the CDR3 is TGCAGCGTCCGTAATGGGGTGGCACACACCTTC. Translating it yields CSVRNGVAHTF.

This clonotype appeared many times. This chain connects TRBV7-6 to TRBJ2-7; 9 nucleotides align to TRBD2. V gave up 5 bases and J gave up 3 bases; unmatched junction bases: 14. CDR1 SGHVS and CDR2 FNYEAQ come from the germline V gene. This CDR3 spans 17 amino acids. The chain's CDR3 is CASSALGMASGNYEQYF. For the CDR3, the DNA is TGTGCCAGCAGCGCCCTCGGTATGGCTAGCGGGAACTACGAGCAGTACTTC.

This rearrangement joins TRBV6-5 to TRBJ2-7; the D is unclear. CDR3 length equals 13 residues. Trimming shortened V by 2 bases and J by 0 bases, and 5 bases separated the two germline ends. CDR1 is MNHEY and CDR2 is SVGAGI in the germline V gene. CDR3 sequence: CASSYGFSYEQYF. The DNA for the CDR3 is TGTGCCAGCAGTTACGGGTTCTCCTACGAGCAGTACTTC.

This clonotype was found many times. The rearrangement joins TRBV20-1 to TRBJ1-2; 9 bases are shared with TRBD1. Losses at the gene ends were 2 bases for V and 1 base for J; bases not matched to a gene: 8. Germline lookup yields CDR1 DFQATT and CDR2 SNEGSKA (reference sequence). The CDR3 length is 16 residues. The CDR3 reads CSARSAPGQGNYGYTF. CDR3 DNA: TGCAGTGCTAGAAGTGCACCGGGACAGGGTAACTATGGCTACACCTTC.